This T cell receptor (beta chain) was recorded in a study of T cells in Graves' hyperthyroidism and ophthalmopathy. In this sample, this clonotype turned up many times. Regions amplified from RNA transcripts were the TCR beta CDR3 regions. With the HTBI primer set, the TCR CDR3 went through a first round of RT-PCR. TCRdb analysed the multiplex PCR reads with MiXCR anew, one entry per CDR3 protein. Here the sample spans around 600,000 distinct CDR3 sequences, 15% to 18% being singletons. Trimming removed 4 bases from V and 1 base from J, with 10 bases in between. The germline gives CDR1 SQVTM, CDR2 ANQGSEA. CDR3 length: 14 amino acids.

The sample was blood. This TCR came from a woman under 40 with Graves' hyperthyroidism. The gene calls are TRBV29-1 and TRBJ2-2, with TRBD1 as a possible D gene (5 bases). Here the CDR3 reads CSVGGGLNTGELFF. CDR3 nucleotide sequence: TGCAGCGTTGGGGGCGGCTTGAACACCGGGGAGCTGTTTTTT.